The 25 T cell receptor beta chains presented below share a single source sample, sequenced in a study of T-cell memory formation after mild COVID-19. TCRdb used MiXCR to reprocess the 5' RACE reads, holding one entry per CDR3 protein. This sample has more than 100,000 distinct CDR3 sequences, with 17% found just once. What was sequenced was PBMCs or a T cell subset sorted from them (not recorded which). Receptors were obtained from a man between 18 and 35 years old who had mild COVID-19 (a few samples of this study predate the infection). Cell type and time point are not known.

This clonotype was counted a few times. The chain joins TRBV24-1 to TRBJ2-1, with 7 bases that match TRBD2. This CDR3 is 15 amino acids long. V shed 6 bases, J shed 0 bases, and the junction held 4 bases outside the gene matches. Germline CDR1 and CDR2: KGHDR and SFDVKD. The CDR3 is CATSQAGPSYNEQFF. The CDR3 nucleotides are TGTGCCACCAGTCAAGCGGGGCCCTCCTACAATGAGCAGTTCTTC.

The chain is built from TRBV12-3 or TRBV12-4 and TRBJ2-7; TRBD2 might be the D (6 bases). V was shortened by 7 bases and J by 6 bases, with 16 bases between the two germline ends. This CDR3 has 13 amino acids. This chain's CDR3 is CASKPTAGSEQYF. The CDR3 nucleotides are TGTGCCAGCAAACCCACGGCGGGGTCCGAGCAGTACTTC.

This clonotype was seen more than once but under ten times. The chain carries TRBV20-1 and TRBJ2-3; 11 bases align to TRBD2. The V and J ends lost 6 bases and 2 bases, in that order; junction bases with no gene match: 10. The germline gives CDR1 DFQATT, CDR2 SNEGSKA (reference sequence). This CDR3 comprises 16 residues. CDR3 sequence (DNA): TGCAGTGCGCCCCGGGCTAGCGGGGGGAACACAGATACGCAGTATTTT. This sequence encodes CSAPRASGGNTDTQYF.

This chain joins TRBV7-9 and TRBJ2-3, with D maybe TRBD1 (6 bases). The V gene's germline CDR1 is SEHNR and CDR2 FQNEAQ (reference sequence). V shed 4 bases and J shed 3 bases, with 11 bases lying between them. This CDR3 has 14 amino acids. The CDR3 loop is CASSWDIGTDTQYF. CDR3 DNA: TGTGCCAGCAGCTGGGACATCGGGACAGATACGCAGTATTTT.

This clonotype was recorded a few times. The chain combines TRBV7-2 with TRBJ1-1; D gene unclear. The germline V and J ends were trimmed by 5 bases and 5 bases, with 15 bases remaining between them. The CDR3 runs to 14 residues. Germline loops: CDR1 SGHTA, CDR2 FQGNSA. The CDR3 bases are TGTGCCAGCAGCAAATCGGGCCTCGGGACTGAAGCTTTCTTT. This gives the protein CASSKSGLGTEAFF.

The rearrangement links TRBV5-5 to TRBJ1-2; D unresolved. The V gene lost 0 bases and the J gene lost 0 bases, with 12 bases spanning the gap. The CDR3 totals 16 residues. Germline V lookup: CDR1 SGHKS, CDR2 YYEKEE (reference sequence). The CDR3 is CASSLGNNVANYGYTF. In nucleotides, the CDR3 is TGTGCCAGCAGCTTGGGGAATAACGTAGCTAACTATGGCTACACCTTC. The complete variable domain, with remaining parts taken from reference TRBV5-5 and TRBJ1-2, reads DAGVTQSPTHLIKTRGQQVTLRCSPISGHKSVSWYQQVLGQGPQFIFQYYEKEERGRGNFPDRFSARQFPNYSSELNVNALLLGDSALYLCASSLGNNVANYGYTFGSGTRLTVV.

This clonotype was seen only a few times. The rearrangement joins TRBV5-1 to TRBJ2-1; 9 nucleotides match TRBD1. Trimming removed 4 bases from V and 5 bases from J; junction bases left unmatched: 7. The CDR3 has 15 amino acids. CDR1 SGHRS and CDR2 YFSETQ come from the germline V gene. DNA for the CDR3: TGCGCCAGCAGCCCCCCGGGACAGGGAAACAATGAGCAGTTCTTC. This sequence encodes CASSPPGQGNNEQFF.

The table lists this clonotype with a few counts. The chain links TRBV5-1 to TRBJ2-2; no definite D call. V lost 0 bases and J lost 6, with 6 bases in between. Germline V gene sequence: CDR1 SGHRS, CDR2 YFSETQ. CDR3 size: 13 residues. This CDR3 is CASSLGTPGELFF. DNA for the CDR3: TGCGCCAGCAGCTTGGGCACACCCGGGGAGCTGTTTTTT.

This clonotype has just a few counts. This rearrangement joins TRBV5-1 to TRBJ2-5; 10 nucleotides align to TRBD2. This CDR3 is built from 17 residues. V dropped 4 bases and J dropped 2; count of bases not matched to a gene: 11. Per germline, CDR1 SGHRS and CDR2 YFSETQ. The CDR3 sequence is CASSEYTSGDVQETQYF. The CDR3, as DNA: TGCGCCAGCAGCGAGTATACTAGCGGGGATGTTCAAGAGACCCAGTACTTC.

The chain carries TRBV2 and TRBJ1-2, with D possibly TRBD1 on 6 matching bases. Germline loops: CDR1 SNHLY, CDR2 FYNNEI. The CDR3 is 13 amino acids. V lost 5 bases and J 4 bases, leaving 11 bases between the germline ends. The CDR3 here is CASSSGQLYGYTF. DNA for the CDR3: TGTGCCAGCAGTTCGGGACAACTCTATGGCTACACCTTC.

This clonotype came up a few times. V usage is TRBV9 and J usage is TRBJ2-6, with D uncertain. CDR3 size: 16 residues. CDR1 is SGDLS and CDR2 is YYNGEE in the germline V gene. Trimming stripped 4 bases from V and 0 bases from J, with 11 bases between. CDR3 residues: CASSPGRSSGANVLTF. The CDR3 coding sequence is TGTGCCAGCAGCCCTGGACGGAGCTCTGGGGCCAACGTCCTGACTTTC.

This clonotype came up a few times. The J gene is TRBJ1-5, the V gene TRBV20-1, with TRBD1 matching 8 bases. Germline CDR1 DFQATT, CDR2 SNEGSKA (reference sequence). With V trimmed by 5 bases and J by 2 bases, 8 bases remained unmatched. The CDR3 loop spans 15 amino acids. The CDR3 loop is CSAVRTGSRNQPQHF. The DNA for the CDR3 is TGCAGTGCTGTAAGGACAGGGAGTCGCAATCAGCCCCAGCATTTT.

The rearrangement uses TRBV12-3 or TRBV12-4 and TRBJ1-1; 10 bases agree with TRBD1. The CDR3 is made up of 13 amino acids. V shed 2 bases and J 8 bases; nucleotides not matched to a gene: 2. The CDR3 spells CASSLRDRGEAFF. In DNA, the CDR3 is TGTGCCAGCAGTTTAAGGGACAGGGGAGAAGCTTTCTTT.

The chain uses TRBV5-1 and TRBJ2-1; possible D gene TRBD1, 5 bases. This CDR3 has 15 residues. V lost 4 bases and J 8 bases, leaving 19 bases between the germline ends. Germline CDR1 and CDR2: SGHRS and YFSETQ. The CDR3 loop reads CASSPTRGTSDEQFF. CDR3 sequence (DNA): TGCGCCAGCAGCCCAACAAGGGGAACGTCCGATGAGCAGTTCTTC.

The V call is TRBV7-2, the J call TRBJ2-5; D may be TRBD2 (5 bases). Germline values: CDR1 SGHTA, CDR2 FQGNSA. The ends were cut back, 3 bases at V and 5 bases at J, with 19 bases in the middle. The CDR3 extends over 16 amino acids. CDR3 nucleotide sequence: TGTGCCAGCAGCTTTCGGGAAGTATATACGAGGGAGACCCAGTACTTC. This sequence encodes CASSFREVYTRETQYF.

V gene TRBV29-1 combines with J gene TRBJ2-3; either TRBD1 or TRBD2 may supply D (5 bases each). Germline V gene sequence: CDR1 SQVTM, CDR2 ANQGSEA. This CDR3 spans 14 amino acids. The V gene lost 7 bases and the J gene lost 4 bases, with 18 bases spanning the gap. CDR3 loop: CSGLRGVTPDTQYF. The CDR3 region has the DNA TGCAGCGGCCTACGAGGGGTTACGCCAGATACGCAGTATTTT.

The CDR3 sequence is CASSAGTNKNIQYF. CDR3 DNA: TGCGCCAGCAGTGCTGGGACTAACAAAAACATTCAGTACTTC. This chain links TRBV4-1 with TRBJ2-4; TRBD2 agrees at 7 bases. Per the germline V gene, CDR1 is MGHRA and CDR2 is YSYEKL. The length of the CDR3 is 14 residues. The ends lost 6 bases at V and 3 bases at J; junction bases unmatched: 5.

This clonotype came up a few times. The chain couples TRBV7-9 to TRBJ2-2; D uncertain. This CDR3 is 17 amino acids long. From germline, CDR1 is SEHNR and CDR2 FQNEAQ (reference sequence). V was pared by 1 base and J by 0 bases, with 12 bases between. The CDR3 DNA is TGTGCCAGCAGCTTAGGCGGTGACTCGGCGAACACCGGGGAGCTGTTTTTT. Its translation is CASSLGGDSANTGELFF.

This clonotype was observed at least ten times. The J gene is TRBJ2-7, the V gene TRBV20-1; D gene uncertain. The CDR3 runs to 14 residues. With 1 base removed from V and 3 bases from J, the gap between germline ends came to 13 bases. Germline values: CDR1 DFQATT, CDR2 SNEGSKA (reference sequence). The CDR3 protein is CSARGGSKSYEQYF. CDR3 DNA: TGCAGTGCTAGAGGCGGCTCAAAAAGCTACGAGCAGTACTTC.

This clonotype turned up a few times. The J gene is TRBJ2-5, the V gene TRBV12-3 or TRBV12-4; a weak D match, TRBD2 (6 bases). The CDR3 is made up of 12 amino acids. The germline V and J ends were trimmed by 8 bases and 5 bases, with 12 bases remaining between them. Here the CDR3 reads CASCGGAETQYF. In DNA form, the CDR3 reads TGTGCCAGCTGCGGAGGGGCCGAGACCCAGTACTTC.

The sample holds a few counts of this clonotype. This chain connects TRBV20-1 to TRBJ1-2; possibly TRBD1 for D (6 bases). The V end lost 4 bases, the J end lost 2 bases, and 11 bases lay between the germline ends. Germline V lookup: CDR1 DFQATT, CDR2 SNEGSKA (reference sequence). The CDR3 sequence is 13 residues long. CDR3 amino acids: CSAKEDRNYGYTF. CDR3 coding DNA: TGCAGTGCTAAAGAAGACAGGAACTATGGCTACACCTTC.

The genes are TRBV12-3 or TRBV12-4 and TRBJ1-2; D gene uncertain. V dropped 6 bases and J dropped 7 bases, with 12 bases sitting between them. The CDR3 sequence is 12 residues long. CDR3 bases: TGTGCCAGCAGCCCTTTCTCGGGTGGCTACACCTTC. It codes for CASSPFSGGYTF.

The V call is TRBV12-3 or TRBV12-4, the J call TRBJ2-2; tentatively, D is TRBD2 (5 bases). The V end was cut by 5 bases, the J end by 6 bases, with 13 bases between. The length of the CDR3 is 14 residues. The CDR3 region has the DNA TGTGCCAGCAGTCCTGGCCCTAGCTCCGGGGAGCTGTTTTTT. It yields the protein CASSPGPSSGELFF.

The chain has TRBV4-3 and TRBJ2-7; a possible D gene is TRBD2 (5 bases). Germline CDR1 and CDR2: LGHNA and YSLEER. The CDR3 covers 13 residues. V dropped 2 bases and J dropped 7 bases, with 12 bases sitting between them. CDR3 loop: CASSQIAGGEQYV. The CDR3 DNA reads TGCGCCAGCAGCCAAATTGCGGGCGGAGAGCAGTACGTC.

This clonotype turned up a few times. The V and J genes are TRBV13 and TRBJ2-6, with D perhaps matching TRBD1 or TRBD2 (5 bases each). The CDR3 has 15 amino acids. Germline CDR1 is PRHDT and CDR2 is FYEKMQ (reference sequence). Trimming cost V 6 bases and J 4 bases, with 13 bases left between them. CDR3 sequence (DNA): TGTGCCAGCAGTCCTACACGGGGCGGGGCCAACGTCCTGACTTTC. It is translated as CASSPTRGGANVLTF.